The entry below describes one T cell receptor beta chain. Its antigen has not been determined. The record has no base qualities; no much larger clone is one base away. The data stem from a study of shared clonotypes between healthy human individuals (dated by TCRdb to about 2020). Concerning the study at large: The cohort included three men and a couple of women between 18 and 49 years of age. Blood TCR repertoires of several healthy adults were deeply sequenced to estimate repertoire size and the extent of clonotype sharing between individuals. For each donor, three plates each were used for CD4 naive and CD4 memory, two plates were used for CD8 naive, and one plate was used for CD8 memory. Between about 0.8 and 9 billion PBMCs per donor were obtained by leukapheresis. Different laboratories and diverse techniques were used to prepare libraries and sequence TCR repertoires, to increase sequencing depth and limit assay-specific biases.

For the CD8 naive samples, CD45RO-negative cells were positively selected for CCR7, yielding a CD45RA+CCR7+ population from which TemRA cells were excluded. The donors were healthy, HIV-negative adults with no recently reported acute infections or vaccinations. Every donor was a Caucasian adult residing in Nashville, Tennessee, USA. After blood collection by leukapheresis, PBMCs were isolated using Ficoll-Histopaque density gradient centrifugation and then cryopreserved in the vapor phase of liquid nitrogen. Purity and quantity of every magnetically sorted T cell population were checked by analytical flow cytometry. Genomic DNA was isolated from each sorted fraction and quantified by UV absorbance on a Nanodrop 2000c. Taken from cysteine to phenylalanine, the CDR3 has 11 residues. This entry keeps only the CDR3 DNA: 33 bases, framed from base 1. Relative to germline, V is 10 bases shorter and J is 0 bases shorter, with 6 bases between their ends. CDR1 and CDR2 are read off the germline V gene (reference sequence) as SGHNT and YYREEE.

Broader findings and caveats from the paper: Approximately 5% of naive CD4, around 3.6% of naive CD8, 2% to 2.5% of memory CD4, and about 0.4% of memory CD8 clonotypes were shared across several donors. Sampling was restricted to blood, and TCR repertoires in tissue are likely to differ from TCR repertoires in blood. Incomplete sequencing was indicated by rarefaction of sorted-subset datasets, despite the large sequencing depth. Naive subsets generally had larger estimated clonotype richness than memory subsets. The small number of donors limited the genetic and exposure-history diversity represented. Pairwise subsampling led to the expectation that sequencing depth would affect the degree of clonotype sharing among donors. Higher generation probabilities were observed for clonotypes shared by all four sorted-subset donors than for non-shared clonotypes.

Using the deep immunoSEQ assay, multiplex PCR amplified TCR CDR3 regions from genomic DNA. Genomic DNA extracted from each cell subset was distributed evenly over all wells of several immunoSEQ 96-well plates, and each plate served as one replicate. For sorted subsets, each replicate PCR was loaded with around 220 ng genomic DNA, equivalent to about 33,000 T cell genomes. The purified libraries were quantified using a Qubit 3.0 fluorometer, sized with a Bioanalyzer 2100, and then quantified again using the KAPA Library Quantification kit. Every immunoSEQ 96-well plate was sequenced on a separate single-read 150-cycle Illumina NextSeq 550 flow cell. The authors' pipeline ran thus. Because only junctional sequences without quality scores were contained in the immunoSEQ output, filtering matching that applied to full-length reads could not be performed. Sequences were annotated with PyIR, a Python wrapper for IgBLAST v1.9, using IMGT germline references to assign V/J genes and CDR3. Reads were filtered out if the reads had weak V/J assignments (E-value above 1e-6), no CDR3, stop codons, out-of-frame junctions, or ambiguous translated residues. A V3J clonotype was defined by an identical inferred V gene, J gene, and CDR3 amino acid sequence. To compute the percentage overlap between repertoires, the number of shared unique clonotypes was divided by the size of the smaller repertoire. RTK rarefaction, the Chao1 estimator, and Recon v2.1 estimates of unobserved clonotypes were used to assess repertoire richness. Generation probabilities were computed with OLGA for all TCRbeta clonotypes obtained by the gDNA method from several donors. The clones in this table, taken by TCRdb from immuneACCESS, are in-frame only. Not every clone is retained; where verified, under half of the shortfall comes from an unresolved V gene, and the cause of the rest is unknown. V and J calls plus clone size are reproduced from that table; the DNA served to infer D and trimming. Counted in this sample were nearly 2 million clones; roughly 94% of them appeared once. The ten largest clones add up to roughly 1% of the sample.

The chain is encoded by TRBV5-4 joined to TRBJ2-3; the D gene is not confidently resolved. This TCR was sampled from a man younger than 35 in good health. The sequenced sample consisted of naive CD8+ T cells sorted from blood. The sample's cell subset or site, from its label and the paper: CD45RA+CCR7+. CDR3 region: CASVSTDTQYF. Here is the DNA: TGTGCCTCCGTTAGCACAGATACGCAGTATTTT.